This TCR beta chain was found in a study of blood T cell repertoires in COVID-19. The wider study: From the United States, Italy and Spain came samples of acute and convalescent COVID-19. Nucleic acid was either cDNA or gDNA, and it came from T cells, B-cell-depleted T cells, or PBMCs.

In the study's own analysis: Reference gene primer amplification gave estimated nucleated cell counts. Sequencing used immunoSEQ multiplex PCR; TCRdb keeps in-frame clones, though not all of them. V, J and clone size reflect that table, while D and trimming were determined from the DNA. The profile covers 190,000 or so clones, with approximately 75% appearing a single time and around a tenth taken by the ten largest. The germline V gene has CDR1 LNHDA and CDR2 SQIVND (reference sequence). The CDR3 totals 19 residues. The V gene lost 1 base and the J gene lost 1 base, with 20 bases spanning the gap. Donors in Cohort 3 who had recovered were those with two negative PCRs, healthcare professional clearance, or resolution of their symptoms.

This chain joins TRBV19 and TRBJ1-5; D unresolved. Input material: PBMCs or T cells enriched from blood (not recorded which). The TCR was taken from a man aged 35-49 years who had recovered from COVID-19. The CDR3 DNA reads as TGTGCCAGTAGTATAGGCCCCCTCGACCGTCTCAGGAGCAATCAGCCCCAGCATTTT. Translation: CASSIGPLDRLRSNQPQHF.